This paragraph covers one T cell receptor beta chain sequence. No cognate antigen has been identified for it. No quality values exist for individual bases; no much larger clone is one base distant. These data belong to a study of cytomegalovirus exposure and HLA in healthy donors (dated by TCRdb to between 2016 and 2019). Study-level background: According to an earlier analysis of 587 of the donors, 150 million to 200 million T cells yielded 120 million or so unique TCR beta sequences and about 280 Gb of sequence data. Approximately 310 gigabases of sequencing data and 78 million or so unique TCR sequences were included in an early release covering several hundred HLA-typed donors. The genetic ancestry cluster associated with self-reported Caucasian donors included about 81% of the 300 to 400 genotyped donors. The aim of the study was to test whether cataloging public T cell receptors could identify signatures of past pathogen exposure. The study used immunosequencing to profile the T cell repertoires of about 670 subjects and linked those repertoires to cytomegalovirus serostatus. In addition to the first cohort of roughly 700 subjects, a separate validation cohort of under 150 different subjects was used. To predict cytomegalovirus infection status, the study brought together high-throughput TCR immunosequencing, statistical association of individual TCRs with disease status, and machine learning. In a later analysis, previously published TCR beta repertoires from hundreds of donors were re-analyzed and high-resolution HLA genotyping was added so that TCR occurrence patterns could be studied. The later analysis used no new phenotypic data to find candidate immune exposures, relying instead on TCR beta sequences and their occurrence across donors. An earlier analysis of a few hundred of the donors applied high-throughput TCR beta sequencing to assess whether each TCR beta V gene segment acted as functional or pseudogenic. Donor age, sex, ethnicity and CMV serostatus were compiled alongside the repertoire data. A later genetic analysis used genome-wide SNP genotypes for about 55% of the 666 donors, treating that subset as a discovery cohort. Every repertoire in the discovery cohort had been generated on one and the same sequencing platform. Both class I and class II loci were covered by HLA typing, at four-digit resolution. The number of donors typed differed by locus, with about 629-640 for A, B, C, DRB1 and DQB1, around 560 for DQA1, 606 for DPA1, and roughly 450 for DPB1. Roughly 5 DR-DQ haplotypes were treated as single units for association and clustering because of strong linkage in the cohort. Among some 410 genotyped donors of the cohort, an average of roughly 230,000 unique TCR beta nucleotide sequences was sequenced per donor, of which about 19% were non-productive.

Overall study results and their limits: A further reported finding was that TCR beta sequences accurately predicted the HLA-A and HLA-B alleles for most subjects in the first cohort. In both the original and validation cohorts, the classifier was reported to diagnose cytomegalovirus status with high specificity and sensitivity. In a later analysis, several top co-occurrence clusters were reported to appear linked to parvovirus B19, influenza, CMV and Epstein-Barr virus. In the study, 150 to 200 TCR beta chains were listed as associated with cytomegalovirus. Broadly in line with IMGT annotations, most TCR beta V segments showed up in productive rearrangements about 87% or about 30% of the time in an earlier analysis of several hundred of the donors. In a later analysis, HLA-associated TCR beta chains showed more clonal expansion and lower generation probabilities than non-associated chains that were equally common. Because HLA typing was missing for some donors at each locus, association tests included only the typed subset. Most TCR sequences were observed very rarely across donors, whereas some public TCRs were present in many individuals. The sequencing pipeline was judged likely to have produced a cluster of highly shared sequence variants as a technical artifact. Strong co-occurrence of HLA alleles, especially DR and DQ, made assigning TCR associations to individual alleles difficult. The only immune exposure information available for the cohort was CMV serostatus. It was suggested by the authors that the approach could potentially be generalized to other disease states and immunological phenotypes. In a later genetic analysis, fewer N-insertions in productive TCRs were reported among donors in an Asian-associated ancestry cluster than the roughly 700-donor mean. According to a later analysis, most CMV-associated TCR beta chains appeared to be HLA-restricted, and the HLA associations seemed to be driven largely by CMV exposure. In this cohort, only TCR beta chains were sequenced, and detectable features were limited by the absence of alpha or paired-chain data. A few of the identified cytomegalovirus-associated TCR beta chains were confirmed in vitro to be specific for cytomegalovirus antigens. Linkage disequilibrium might explain the correlated functional status among segregating V segments, but an unknown experimental factor could not be excluded. The earlier analysis of nearly 600 of the donors excluded some 16 rarely observed V segments, including chromosome 9 orphons, because counts were too low. Roughly uniform sequencing depth across donors was assumed in presence/absence analyses, although this assumption may not hold. In a later genetic analysis, a missense DCLRE1C variant was associated with V-gene and J-gene trimming of TCR beta chains, and the association was replicated in an independent cohort. At a false discovery rate of 0.05, a later analysis linked 15,000 to 20,000 TCR beta sequences to specific HLA alleles. In a later analysis, TCR association rates were found to vary across HLA loci, with the most associated TCRs seen for DRB1 alleles and the fewest for HLA-C alleles.

The cohort comprised fewer than 700 healthy bone marrow donors. At the time of sampling, all cohort members were nominally healthy, though unrecorded immune exposures were likely present. The donor was CMV seropositive and was included in the group of approximately 310 seropositive cohort members. Every donor gave a peripheral blood sample, and the peripheral blood mononuclear cells from that sample were used for TCR beta sequencing. Genomic DNA was extracted from the blood cell samples with the Qiagen DNeasy Blood Extraction Kit. Libraries came from the immunoSEQ multiplex PCR assay. The multiplex PCR relied on a mix of 60 forward primers for TCR Vbeta segments and 13 reverse primers for TCR Jbeta segments. A multiplex PCR assay on genomic DNA amplified the CDR3 region of rearranged TCR beta genes. The Illumina HiSeq System was used to sequence the amplified TCR beta libraries as 87-base-pair reads. On the authors' methods: A later analysis tallied around 87 million unique TCR beta chains across the 660 or so repertoires, and 10 million to 11 million of those chains were shared by two or more donors. A nearest-neighbor algorithm error-corrected the raw reads and collapsed the reads into unique sequences, merging closely related sequences to remove PCR and sequencing errors. CDR3 sequences were aligned to IMGT reference sequences to assign V, D and J gene segments. For a sequence to be retained, a match of at least six nucleotides to both a V gene segment and a J gene segment was required. A rearrangement counted as productive if the CDR3 had no stop codons and remained in frame with V and J, and every other rearrangement counted as non-productive. Following IMGT convention, CDR3 was defined as the stretch from the second conserved V-encoded cysteine up to the conserved J-encoded phenylalanine. The earlier analysis of 587 of the donors excluded sequences that lacked an unambiguous match to a single V gene segment. An earlier analysis of a few hundred of the donors called V segments functional above 56.7% productive rearrangements and segregating when the between-donor standard deviation exceeded 5%. A statistical classification framework was developed to diagnose cytomegalovirus status using the catalog of TCR beta chain sequences. A later analysis assigned V and J genes by comparing TCR nucleotide sequences with IMGT/GENE-DB human TR gene sequences. In a later analysis, CDR3 sequences and most-parsimonious VDJ recombination scenarios were assigned using the TCRdist pipeline. In a later analysis, each TCR beta chain was defined by its CDR3 amino acid sequence together with its V-gene family, and reads without a unique V-gene family were excluded. A later analysis removed nearly 600 highly shared, low-generation-probability nucleotide sequences to deal with suspected cross-contamination and a sequencing artifact. A later analysis calculated a clonal expansion index for each public chain from normalized within-repertoire ranks of inferred template counts. In a later analysis, generation probabilities were computed using a VDJ recombination model fitted to out-of-frame rearrangements, and the results were checked against IGoR. Hypergeometric tests were used in a later analysis to score TCR-TCR, TCR-HLA and TCR-CMV co-occurrence, with a repertoire-size bias correction applied to the TCR pairs. To estimate false discovery rates, a later analysis permuted the HLA or CMV assignments 20 times. In a later analysis, co-occurring TCRs were grouped with DBSCAN, and TCRdist sequence similarity was added when clustering was performed within HLA-allele-positive subsets. Repertoires with fewer than 30,000 or more than 120,000 public chains, plus five repertoires with anomalous nucleotide sharing, were excluded from co-occurrence clustering. TCRdb took this table from immuneACCESS and kept in-frame rearrangements with V and J called. Such tables lack part of the clones; where checked against another copy, unresolved V genes explain under half of the gap, and the rest is unexplained. That table supplies the V and J calls and clone size; D and trimming were determined from the DNA. The sample records 150,000 to 200,000 clones, around 76% of which are singletons. The ten largest clones represent roughly 1.9% of the sample.

The source material was PBMCs. This clonotype was sampled from a woman aged 25 to 39 in good health and CMV-seropositive.

The sequenced DNA is TGTGCCAGTAGTATAGTTGCGGGAGGGCCCAAAATCTACGAGCAGTACTTC. Its translation reads: CASSIVAGGPKIYEQYF. In this chain, TRBV19 is recombined with TRBJ2-7, with 9 bases aligning to TRBD2. Clipping removes 1 base from V and 3 bases from J, with 10 as the unmatched junction base count. In the germline V gene (reference sequence), CDR1 corresponds to LNHDA and CDR2 to SQIVND. CDR3 length: 17 amino acids, cysteine to phenylalanine. Solely the CDR3 DNA is kept, with 51 bases framed from the first base.